The rows below give T cell receptor beta chains drawn from one sample of a study of CD8 T cells in Susac syndrome. TCRdb redid the calling of the immunoSEQ multiplex PCR reads with MiXCR, one entry per CDR3 protein. This sample has about 120,000 distinct CDR3 sequences, with around 92% found just once. What was sequenced was CD8+ T cells from PBMCs. The receptors were gathered from a human donor in good health. CDR3s include the opening cysteine and the closing phenylalanine or tryptophan. The order of the fields is J gene, D gene, clone size, V gene, CDR3 DNA, CDR3 protein. A D gene is named only where the DNA matches it firmly. Not all rows give a size; the values are once, few, many and, for expanded clones, a class.

TRBJ2-6 NA NA TRBV5-1 TGCGCCAGCAGCTTGGGCAGGCGTATAGCTGGCGGGGCCAACGTCCTGACTTTC CASSLGRRIAGGANVLTF
TRBJ1-6 TRBD1 NA TRBV7-8 TGTGCCAGCAGCGCGCGACAGGGCCCAAGTTATAATTCACCCCTCCACTTT CASSARQGPSYNSPLHF
TRBJ2-1 TRBD2 NA TRBV27 TGTGCCAGCAGCACCGCGGGAGGGCAGTTCTTC CASSTAGGQFF
TRBJ2-1 NA NA TRBV20-1 TGCAGTGCTAGAGGGGCTCCCGGAAACAATGAGCAGTTCTTC CSARGAPGNNEQFF
TRBJ2-2 NA NA TRBV20-1 TGCAGTGCCCCCCGGAACACCGGGGAGCTGTTTTTT CSAPRNTGELFF
TRBJ1-5 NA NA TRBV5-1 TGCGCCAGCAGTCTGGACGGGGGACGGCATCAGCCCCAGCATTTT CASSLDGGRHQPQHF
TRBJ1-2 NA NA TRBV14 TGTGCCAGCAGCCAAGTGAGAGGGGAATTCTCTGAAGGCTACACCTTC CASSQVRGEFSEGYTF
TRBJ2-2 TRBD1 once TRBV4-3 TGCGCCAGCAGCCAAGATAATTTGGGGACAGGGCCCGCCGGGGAGCTGTTTTTT CASSQDNLGTGPAGELFF
TRBJ2-4 NA once TRBV6-6 TGTGCCAGCGAGGCAGAAGCCAAAAACATTCAGTACTTC CASEAEAKNIQYF
TRBJ2-6 NA NA TRBV7-2 TGTGCCAGCAGCTTAGCACAGGGTGGCGCAGGGGCCAACGTCCTGACTTTC CASSLAQGGAGANVLTF
TRBJ2-7 TRBD2 NA TRBV7-2 TGTGCCAGCAGCTCAGGCATAGCGGGAGCAGTCGAGCAGTACTTC CASSSGIAGAVEQYF
TRBJ2-7 TRBD1 NA TRBV5-6 TGTGCCAGCAGCCCGGGGCAGGGGGCTTACGAGCAGTACTTC CASSPGQGAYEQYF
TRBJ2-1 NA once TRBV4-3 TGCGCCAGCAGCCACGACAGGTGGACGAACAATGAGCAGTTCTTC CASSHDRWTNNEQFF
TRBJ1-1 NA NA TRBV18 TGTGCCAGCTCACTACAGGGCGGCAGTGAAGCTTTCTTT CASSLQGGSEAFF
TRBJ2-3 NA NA TRBV3-1 TGTGCCAGCAGCCAAGCCCTGGGTGGATCGAGAGATACGCAGTATTTT CASSQALGGSRDTQYF
TRBJ2-1 TRBD1 once TRBV24-1 TGTGCCACCAGTGATTGGAAAGGGGGCCAGGACAATCAGCAGTTCTTC CATSDWKGGQDNQQFF
TRBJ2-3 TRBD2 NA TRBV6-2/TRBV6-3 TGTGCCGCCACCGCTAGCGGAGGCACAGATACGCAGTATTTT CAATASGGTDTQYF
TRBJ2-7 NA NA TRBV7-2 TGTGCCAGCAGCTTGGTCGGCGGAAGAGTTTCCTACGAGCAGTACTTC CASSLVGGRVSYEQYF
TRBJ2-3 TRBD2 NA TRBV12-3/TRBV12-4 TGTGCCAGCAGCATGACTAGCGGGAGCACAGATACGCAGTATTTT CASSMTSGSTDTQYF
TRBJ2-5 NA NA TRBV3-1 TGTGCCAGCAGCCAAGATGGAACGAGGCAGGGTCAAGAGACCCAGTACTTC CASSQDGTRQGQETQYF
TRBJ2-1 TRBD1 NA TRBV7-6 TGTGCCAGCAGCTCTAACCGGGACAGGGGAGTAGAGCAGTTCTTC CASSSNRDRGVEQFF
TRBJ2-7 NA NA TRBV14 TGTGCCAGCAGCCGCACGGCCCCCTACGAGCAGTACTTC CASSRTAPYEQYF
TRBJ1-1 NA NA TRBV19 TGTGCCAGTAGTGGCCGGGCGTACGACACTGAAGCTTTCTTT CASSGRAYDTEAFF
TRBJ2-7 TRBD1 NA TRBV6-2/TRBV6-3 TGTGCCAGCACCTCCCTACGATGGACAGGGGGGAAAACGCGCCTAGACGAGCAGTACTTC CASTSLRWTGGKTRLDEQYF
TRBJ2-7 NA NA TRBV11-2 TGTGCCAGCAGCTTACTTGGACAGCGGGGCCAATACGAGCAGTACTTC CASSLLGQRGQYEQYF
TRBJ2-7 TRBD1 NA TRBV6-6 TGTGCCAGCAGTCAAAACAGGGGCGAGCAGTACTTC CASSQNRGEQYF
TRBJ2-1 TRBD2 NA TRBV12-3/TRBV12-4 TGTGCCAGCAGTTTCAAAAGCGGGAGTACCAATGAGCAGTTCTTC CASSFKSGSTNEQFF
TRBJ2-5 TRBD1 NA TRBV27 TGTGCCAGCAGTTTAATAAGAGGGACAGGGGAAGAGACCCAGTACTTC CASSLIRGTGEETQYF
TRBJ2-6 NA NA TRBV9 TGTGCCAGCAGCGTAGTTGGGACCCGAGAACCGGGGGCCAACGTCCTGACTTTC CASSVVGTREPGANVLTF
TRBJ1-2 NA NA TRBV14 TGTGCCAGCAGCCCGAAACAGGGAAGCGGCTACACCTTC CASSPKQGSGYTF
TRBJ2-2 NA NA TRBV7-9 TGTGCCAGCAGCCCTTTATTAGGGGAGGCCGGGGAGCTGTTTTTT CASSPLLGEAGELFF
TRBJ2-7 NA NA TRBV20-1 TGCAGTGCTCTCCGGGACGGAAACTACGAGCAGTACTTC CSALRDGNYEQYF
TRBJ2-3 NA NA TRBV5-1 TGCGCCAGCAGCCCACCACCAAGCACAGATACGCAGTATTTT CASSPPPSTDTQYF
TRBJ1-6 TRBD1 NA TRBV27 TGTGCCAGTACGGACAGGAAGAGTAATAATTCACCCCTCCACTTT CASTDRKSNNSPLHF
TRBJ1-2 NA NA TRBV6-6 TGTGCCAGCAGTTACTCGTCGGGGACTCGGTATGGCTACACCTTC CASSYSSGTRYGYTF
TRBJ2-5 TRBD2 NA TRBV5-1 TGCGCCAGCCGATTACCTAGCGGGAGGTCCCAAGAGACCCAGTACTTC CASRLPSGRSQETQYF
TRBJ1-2 NA NA TRBV7-8 TGTGCCAGCAGCCTGACAGGAAATCCTAACTATGGCTACACCTTC CASSLTGNPNYGYTF